This T cell receptor (beta chain) was obtained from a study of blood T cells in healthy people across ages. Primed by a sample-barcoded 5' primer and a J-beta primer mix, a second PCR proceeded for about 7 to 12 cycles. TCRdb re-analysed the 5' RACE reads in MiXCR, keeping a single row per CDR3 protein. The repertoire consists of 650,000 to 1,000,000 distinct CDR3 sequences, with around 36% occurring once and the leading ten covering 10% to 15%. Peripheral blood was drawn, about 9.7 milliliters per donor. Each sample gave at least 6 million isolated PBMCs. General study results and limits: TCR beta diversity was tightly associated with the proportion of naive T cells. As age increased, TCR beta diversity per million T cells fell in a roughly linear fashion.

Remarks on this clonotype: What it binds is not known.

The CDR3 covers 15 residues. From germline, CDR1 is SGHVS and CDR2 FQNEAQ. V was clipped by 5 bases and J by 6 bases, with 16 bases between them. Sequenced input: blood. The chain recombines TRBV7-8 with TRBJ1-4; weak D call: TRBD1 (6 bases). This sequence was found in a man aged 18 to 29 in good health. CDR3 in amino acids: CASSPVGGRDEKLFF. The CDR3 DNA reads as TGTGCCAGCAGCCCCGTGGGGGGGCGAGATGAAAAACTGTTTTTT.